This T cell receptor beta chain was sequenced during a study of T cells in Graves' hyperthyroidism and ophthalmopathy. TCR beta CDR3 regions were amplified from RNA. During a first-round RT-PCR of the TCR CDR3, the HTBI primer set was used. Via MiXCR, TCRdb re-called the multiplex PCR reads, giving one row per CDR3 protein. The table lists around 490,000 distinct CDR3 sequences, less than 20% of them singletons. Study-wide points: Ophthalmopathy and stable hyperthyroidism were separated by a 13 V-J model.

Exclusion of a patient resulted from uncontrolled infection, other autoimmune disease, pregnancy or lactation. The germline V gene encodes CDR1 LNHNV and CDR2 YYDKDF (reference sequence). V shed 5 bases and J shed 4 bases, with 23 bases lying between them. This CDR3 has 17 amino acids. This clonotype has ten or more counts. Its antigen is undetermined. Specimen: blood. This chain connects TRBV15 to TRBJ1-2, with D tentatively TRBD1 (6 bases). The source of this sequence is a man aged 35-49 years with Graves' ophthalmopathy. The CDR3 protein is CATSRFFRDNLSYGYTF. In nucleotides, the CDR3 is TGTGCCACCAGCCGTTTCTTCCGGGACAATCTTTCCTATGGCTACACCTTC. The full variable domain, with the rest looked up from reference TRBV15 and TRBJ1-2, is DAMVIQNPRYQVTQFGKPVTLSCSQTLNHNVMYWYQQKSSQAPKLLFHYYDKDFNNEADTPDNFQSRRPNTSFCFLDIRSPGLGDTAMYLCATSRFFRDNLSYGYTFGSGTRLTVV.